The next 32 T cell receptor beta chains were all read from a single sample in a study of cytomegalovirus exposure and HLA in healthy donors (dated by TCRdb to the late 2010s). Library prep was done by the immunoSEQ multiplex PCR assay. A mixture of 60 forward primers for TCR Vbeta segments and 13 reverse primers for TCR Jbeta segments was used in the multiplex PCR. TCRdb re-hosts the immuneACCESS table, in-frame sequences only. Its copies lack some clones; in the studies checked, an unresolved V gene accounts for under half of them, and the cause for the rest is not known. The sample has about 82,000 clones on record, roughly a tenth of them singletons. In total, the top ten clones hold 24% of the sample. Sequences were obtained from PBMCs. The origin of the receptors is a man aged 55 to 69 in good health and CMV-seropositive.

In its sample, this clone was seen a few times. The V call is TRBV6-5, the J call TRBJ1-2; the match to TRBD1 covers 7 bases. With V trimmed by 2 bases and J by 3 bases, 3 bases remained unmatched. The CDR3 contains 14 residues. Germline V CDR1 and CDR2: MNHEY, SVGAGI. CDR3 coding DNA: TGTGCCAGCAGTTACGGGGACAGTTACTATGGCTACACCTTC. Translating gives CASSYGDSYYGYTF.

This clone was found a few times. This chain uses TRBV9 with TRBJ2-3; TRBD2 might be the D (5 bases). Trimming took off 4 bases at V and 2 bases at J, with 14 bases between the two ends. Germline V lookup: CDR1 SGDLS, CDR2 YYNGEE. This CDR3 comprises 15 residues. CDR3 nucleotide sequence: TGTGCCAGCAGCCCCAACGGGGAGTACACAGATACGCAGTATTTT. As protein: CASSPNGEYTDTQYF. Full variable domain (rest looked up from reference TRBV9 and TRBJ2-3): DSGVTQTPKHLITATGQRVTLRCSPRSGDLSVYWYQQSLDQGLQFLIQYYNGEERAKGNILERFSAQQFPDLHSELNLSSLELGDSALYFCASSPNGEYTDTQYFGPGTRLTVL.

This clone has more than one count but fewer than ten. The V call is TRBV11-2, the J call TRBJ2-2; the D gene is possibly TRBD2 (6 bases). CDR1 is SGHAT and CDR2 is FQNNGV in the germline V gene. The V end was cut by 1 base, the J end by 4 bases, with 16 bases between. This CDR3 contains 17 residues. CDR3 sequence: CASSLVSGLLSTGELFF. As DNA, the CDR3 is TGTGCCAGCAGCTTAGTTTCGGGACTTCTTTCCACCGGGGAGCTGTTTTTT. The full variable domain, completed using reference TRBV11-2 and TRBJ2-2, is EAGVAQSPRYKIIEKRQSVAFWCNPISGHATLYWYQQILGQGPKLLIQFQNNGVVDDSQLPKDRFSAERLKGVDSTLKIQPAKLEDSAVYLCASSLVSGLLSTGELFFGEGSRLTVL.

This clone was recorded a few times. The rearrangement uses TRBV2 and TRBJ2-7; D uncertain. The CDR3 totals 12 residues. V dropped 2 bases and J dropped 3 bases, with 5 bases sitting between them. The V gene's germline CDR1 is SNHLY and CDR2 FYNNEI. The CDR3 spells CASSEQIYEQYF. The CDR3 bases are TGTGCCAGCAGTGAACAAATCTACGAGCAGTACTTC.

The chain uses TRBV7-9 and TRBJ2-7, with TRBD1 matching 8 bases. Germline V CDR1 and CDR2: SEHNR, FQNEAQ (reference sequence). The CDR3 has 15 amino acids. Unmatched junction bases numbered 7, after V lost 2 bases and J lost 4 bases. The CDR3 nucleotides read TGTGCCAGCAGCTTATCCGTGACAGGGGTGTACGAGCAGTACTTC. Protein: CASSLSVTGVYEQYF. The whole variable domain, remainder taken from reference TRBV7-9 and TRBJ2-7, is DTGVSQNPRHKITKRGQNVTFRCDPISEHNRLYWYRQTLGQGPEFLTYFQNEAQLEKSRLLSDRFSAERPKGSFSTLEIQRTEQGDSAMYLCASSLSVTGVYEQYFGPGTRLTVT.

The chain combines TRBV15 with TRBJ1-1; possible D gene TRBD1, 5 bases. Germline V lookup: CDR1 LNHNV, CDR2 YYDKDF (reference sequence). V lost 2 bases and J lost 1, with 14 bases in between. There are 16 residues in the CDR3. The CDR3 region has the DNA TGTGCCACCAGCAGAAAGGATGGGACTGCGAACACTGAAGCTTTCTTT. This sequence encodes CATSRKDGTANTEAFF.

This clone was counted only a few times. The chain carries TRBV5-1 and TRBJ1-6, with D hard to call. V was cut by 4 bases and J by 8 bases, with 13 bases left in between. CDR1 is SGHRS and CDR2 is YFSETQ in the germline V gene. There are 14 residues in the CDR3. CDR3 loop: CASSHEPRDSPLHF. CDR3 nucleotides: TGCGCCAGCAGCCATGAACCGAGGGATTCACCCCTCCACTTT.

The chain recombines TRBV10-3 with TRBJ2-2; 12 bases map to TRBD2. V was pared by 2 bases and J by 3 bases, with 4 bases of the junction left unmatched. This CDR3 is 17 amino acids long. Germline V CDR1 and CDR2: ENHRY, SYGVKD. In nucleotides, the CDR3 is TGTGCCATCAGTGAGCCTAGCGGGGGGGCGTACACCGGGGAGCTGTTTTTT. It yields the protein CAISEPSGGAYTGELFF.

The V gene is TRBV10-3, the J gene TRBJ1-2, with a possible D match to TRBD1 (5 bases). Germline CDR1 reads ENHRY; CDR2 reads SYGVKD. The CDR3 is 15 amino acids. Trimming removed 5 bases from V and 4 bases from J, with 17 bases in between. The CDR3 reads CAISYDSSSGYGYTF. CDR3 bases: TGTGCCATCAGTTATGACAGCTCTTCGGGCTATGGCTACACCTTC.

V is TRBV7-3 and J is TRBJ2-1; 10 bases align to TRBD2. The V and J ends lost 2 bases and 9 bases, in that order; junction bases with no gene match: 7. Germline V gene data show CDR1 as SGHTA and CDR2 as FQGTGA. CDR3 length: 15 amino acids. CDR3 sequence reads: CASSLLAGATGEQFF. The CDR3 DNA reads TGTGCCAGCAGCTTACTAGCGGGAGCGACGGGTGAGCAGTTCTTC.

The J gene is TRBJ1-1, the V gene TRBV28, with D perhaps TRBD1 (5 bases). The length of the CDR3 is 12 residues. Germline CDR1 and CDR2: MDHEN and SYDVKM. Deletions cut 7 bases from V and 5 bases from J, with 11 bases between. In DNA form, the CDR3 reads TGTGCCAGCATTATAAGGGGAACTGAAGCTTTCTTT. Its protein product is CASIIRGTEAFF.

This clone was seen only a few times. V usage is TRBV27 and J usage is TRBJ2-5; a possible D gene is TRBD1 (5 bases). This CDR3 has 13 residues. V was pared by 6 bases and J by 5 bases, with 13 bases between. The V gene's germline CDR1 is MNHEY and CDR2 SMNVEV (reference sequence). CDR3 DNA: TGTGCCAGCAGGGGGTCAGGGCATGAGACCCAGTACTTC. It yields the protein CASRGSGHETQYF.

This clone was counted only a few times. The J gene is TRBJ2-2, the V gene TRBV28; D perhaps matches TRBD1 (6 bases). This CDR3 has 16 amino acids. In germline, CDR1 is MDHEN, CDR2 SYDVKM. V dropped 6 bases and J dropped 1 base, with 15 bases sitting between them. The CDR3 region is CASRPLQGLNTGELFF. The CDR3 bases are TGTGCCAGCAGACCACTACAGGGCTTGAACACCGGGGAGCTGTTTTTT.

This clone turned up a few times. CDR3 nucleotide sequence: TGCGCCAGCAGCCTTCGGACAGCCACCAACGCTGGGGCCAACGTCCTGACTTTC. This translates into CASSLRTATNAGANVLTF. This chain connects TRBV4-1 to TRBJ2-6, with a tentative D call TRBD1 (6 bases). Trimming pared 4 bases from V and 2 bases from J, leaving 18 bases between. The CDR3 extends over 18 amino acids. Germline V CDR1 and CDR2: MGHRA, YSYEKL.

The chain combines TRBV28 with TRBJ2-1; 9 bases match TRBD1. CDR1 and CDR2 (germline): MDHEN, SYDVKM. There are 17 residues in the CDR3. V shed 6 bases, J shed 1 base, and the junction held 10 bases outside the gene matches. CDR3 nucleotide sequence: TGTGCCAGCAGATCCGGGACAGGGTCTTGGTCCTACAATGAGCAGTTCTTC. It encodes CASRSGTGSWSYNEQFF.

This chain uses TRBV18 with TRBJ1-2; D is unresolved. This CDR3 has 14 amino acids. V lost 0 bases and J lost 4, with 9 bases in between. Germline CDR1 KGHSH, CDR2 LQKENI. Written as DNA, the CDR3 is TGTGCCAGCTCACCACCGATACAGACCTATGGCTACACCTTC. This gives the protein CASSPPIQTYGYTF.

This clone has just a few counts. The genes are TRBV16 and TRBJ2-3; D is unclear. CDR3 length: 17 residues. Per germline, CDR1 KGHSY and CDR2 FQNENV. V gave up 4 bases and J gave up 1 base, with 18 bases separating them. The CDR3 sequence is CASSRNAQLVGTDTQYF. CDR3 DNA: TGTGCCAGCAGCCGAAACGCCCAGTTGGTCGGCACAGATACGCAGTATTTT.

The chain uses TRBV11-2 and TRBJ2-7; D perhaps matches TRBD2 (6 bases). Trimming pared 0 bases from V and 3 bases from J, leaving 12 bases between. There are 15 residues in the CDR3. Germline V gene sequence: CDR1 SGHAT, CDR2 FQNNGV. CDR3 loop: CASSLEGGTLYEQYV. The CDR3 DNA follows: TGTGCCAGCAGCTTAGAGGGGGGAACCCTCTACGAGCAGTACGTC.

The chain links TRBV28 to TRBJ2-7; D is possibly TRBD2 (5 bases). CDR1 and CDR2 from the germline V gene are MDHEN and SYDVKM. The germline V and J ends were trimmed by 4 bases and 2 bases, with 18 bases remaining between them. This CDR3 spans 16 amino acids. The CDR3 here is CASSSIWTRAAYEQYF. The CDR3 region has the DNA TGTGCCAGCAGTTCCATATGGACGCGGGCGGCCTACGAGCAGTACTTC.

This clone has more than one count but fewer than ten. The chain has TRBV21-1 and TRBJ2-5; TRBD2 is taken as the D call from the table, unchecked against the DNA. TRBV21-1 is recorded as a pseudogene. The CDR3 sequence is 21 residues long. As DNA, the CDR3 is TGTGCCAGCAGCAAAGCGCTTTGCCGGCCGCCGACTAGGAGGTGGCAAGAGACCCAGTACTTC. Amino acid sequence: CASSKALCRPPTRRWQETQYF.

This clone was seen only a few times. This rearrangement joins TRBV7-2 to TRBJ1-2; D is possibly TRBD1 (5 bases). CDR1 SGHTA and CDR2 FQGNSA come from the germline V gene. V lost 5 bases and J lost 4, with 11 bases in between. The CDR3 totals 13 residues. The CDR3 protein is CASSPQGSYGYTF. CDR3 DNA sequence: TGTGCCAGCAGCCCCCAGGGTTCCTATGGCTACACCTTC.

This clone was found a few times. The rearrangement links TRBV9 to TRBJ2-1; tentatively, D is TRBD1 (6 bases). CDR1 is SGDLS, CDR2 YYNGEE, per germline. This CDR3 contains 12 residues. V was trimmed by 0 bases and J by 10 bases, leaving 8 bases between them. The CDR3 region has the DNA TGTGCCAGCAGCGTAGCTGACAGGGAGCAGTTCTTC. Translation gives CASSVADREQFF.

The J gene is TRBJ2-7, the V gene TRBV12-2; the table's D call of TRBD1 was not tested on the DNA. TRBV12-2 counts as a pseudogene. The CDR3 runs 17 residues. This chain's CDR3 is CASRFFRGWESSYEQYV. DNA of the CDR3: TGTGCAAGTCGCTTTTTTAGGGGGTGGGAGAGCTCCTACGAGCAGTACGTC.

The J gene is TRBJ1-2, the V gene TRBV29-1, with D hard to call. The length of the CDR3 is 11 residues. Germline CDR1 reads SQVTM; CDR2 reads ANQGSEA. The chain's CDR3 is CRPGHNYGYTF. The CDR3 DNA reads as TGCAGGCCAGGCCATAACTATGGCTACACCTTC. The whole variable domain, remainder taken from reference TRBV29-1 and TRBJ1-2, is SAVISQKPSRDICQRGTSLTIQCQVDSQVTMMFWYRQQPGQSLTLIATANQGSEATYESGFVIDKFPISRPNLTFSTLTVSNMSPEDSSIYLCRPGHNYGYTFGSGTRLTVV.

As DNA, the CDR3 is TGTGCCAGTAGTATCCTAGCGGGGTTCACAGATACGCAGTATTTT. Translating gives CASSILAGFTDTQYF. V gene TRBV19 combines with J gene TRBJ2-3; TRBD2 agrees at 9 bases. CDR3 size: 15 residues. Germline CDR1 LNHDA, CDR2 SQIVND (reference sequence). V shed 3 bases, J shed 2 bases, and the junction held 3 bases outside the gene matches.

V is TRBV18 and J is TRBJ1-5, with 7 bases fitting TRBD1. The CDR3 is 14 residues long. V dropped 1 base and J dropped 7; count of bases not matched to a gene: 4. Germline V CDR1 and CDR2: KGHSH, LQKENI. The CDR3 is CASSPQGAEQPQHF. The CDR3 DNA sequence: TGTGCCAGCTCACCACAGGGGGCGGAACAGCCCCAGCATTTT. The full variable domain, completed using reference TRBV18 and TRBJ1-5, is NAGVMQNPRHLVRRRGQEARLRCSPMKGHSHVYWYRQLPEEGLKFMVYLQKENIIDESGMPKERFSAEFPKEGPSILRIQQVVRGDSAAYFCASSPQGAEQPQHFGDGTRLSIL.

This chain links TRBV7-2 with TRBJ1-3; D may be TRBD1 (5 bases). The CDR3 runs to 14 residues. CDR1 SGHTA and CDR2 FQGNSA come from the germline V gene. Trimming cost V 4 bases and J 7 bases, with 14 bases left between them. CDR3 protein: CASSSQAFQNTIYF. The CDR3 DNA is TGTGCCAGCAGCTCACAGGCTTTCCAGAACACCATATATTTT.

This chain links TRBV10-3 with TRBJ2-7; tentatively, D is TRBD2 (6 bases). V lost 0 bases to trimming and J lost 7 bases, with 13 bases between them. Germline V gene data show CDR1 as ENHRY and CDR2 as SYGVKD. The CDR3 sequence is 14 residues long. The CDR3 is CAISESGEEGEQYF. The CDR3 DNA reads TGTGCCATCAGTGAGTCCGGCGAGGAGGGAGAGCAGTACTTC.

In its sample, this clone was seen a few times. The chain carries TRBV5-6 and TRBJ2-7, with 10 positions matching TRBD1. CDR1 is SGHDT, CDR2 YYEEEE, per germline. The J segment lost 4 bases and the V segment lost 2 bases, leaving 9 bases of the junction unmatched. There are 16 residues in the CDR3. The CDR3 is CASSFRQGAQFYEQYF. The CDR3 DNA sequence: TGTGCCAGCAGCTTCAGACAGGGGGCCCAATTTTACGAGCAGTACTTC.

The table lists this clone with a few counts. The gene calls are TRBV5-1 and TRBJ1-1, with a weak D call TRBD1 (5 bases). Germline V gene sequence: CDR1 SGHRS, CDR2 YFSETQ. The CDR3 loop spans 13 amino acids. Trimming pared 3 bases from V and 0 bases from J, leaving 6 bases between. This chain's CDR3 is CASSSTVNTEAFF. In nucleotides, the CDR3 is TGCGCCAGCAGCTCGACAGTGAACACTGAAGCTTTCTTT.

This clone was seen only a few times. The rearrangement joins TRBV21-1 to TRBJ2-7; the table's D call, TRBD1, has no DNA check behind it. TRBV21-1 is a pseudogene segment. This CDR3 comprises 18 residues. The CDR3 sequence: CASSWAYRGGNYYYEQYF. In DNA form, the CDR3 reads TGTGCCAGCAGCTGGGCATACAGGGGAGGAAACTACTACTACGAGCAGTACTTC.

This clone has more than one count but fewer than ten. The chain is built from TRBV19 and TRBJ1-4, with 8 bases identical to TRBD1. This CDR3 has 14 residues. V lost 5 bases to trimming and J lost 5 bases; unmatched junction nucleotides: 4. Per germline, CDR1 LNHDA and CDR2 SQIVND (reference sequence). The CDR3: CASSPRQGNEKLFF. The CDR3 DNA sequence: TGTGCCAGTAGTCCCAGACAGGGGAATGAAAAACTGTTTTTT.